The clone carrying this T cell receptor (beta chain) was seen a few times. The authors ran a second PCR of 7 to 11 cycles using a sample-barcoded 5' primer and a J-beta primer mix. TCRdb called the 5' RACE reads again in MiXCR, with one record for every CDR3 protein. The table lists around 1,000,000 distinct CDR3 sequences, under 30% of them singletons. The sample originates from a study of blood T cells in healthy people across ages. This same sample was also part of a study on T cells of mothers and their children. Per that paper: Related mother-child pairs shared slightly more overlap than unrelated pairs, but the difference was non-significant.

This TCR was sampled from a girl aged 2-9 years in good health. The sample comprised blood.

The CDR3: CASSSSDRGSYEQYF. Here the CDR3 DNA reads TGTGCCAGCAGCTCCTCGGACAGGGGTTCCTACGAGCAGTACTTC. The rearrangement uses TRBV13 and TRBJ2-7; 9 nucleotides agree with TRBD1. CDR3 length: 15 residues. The germline V gene has CDR1 PRHDT and CDR2 FYEKMQ (reference sequence). V trimming: 4 bases; J trimming: 1 base; junction bases outside the gene matches: 5.